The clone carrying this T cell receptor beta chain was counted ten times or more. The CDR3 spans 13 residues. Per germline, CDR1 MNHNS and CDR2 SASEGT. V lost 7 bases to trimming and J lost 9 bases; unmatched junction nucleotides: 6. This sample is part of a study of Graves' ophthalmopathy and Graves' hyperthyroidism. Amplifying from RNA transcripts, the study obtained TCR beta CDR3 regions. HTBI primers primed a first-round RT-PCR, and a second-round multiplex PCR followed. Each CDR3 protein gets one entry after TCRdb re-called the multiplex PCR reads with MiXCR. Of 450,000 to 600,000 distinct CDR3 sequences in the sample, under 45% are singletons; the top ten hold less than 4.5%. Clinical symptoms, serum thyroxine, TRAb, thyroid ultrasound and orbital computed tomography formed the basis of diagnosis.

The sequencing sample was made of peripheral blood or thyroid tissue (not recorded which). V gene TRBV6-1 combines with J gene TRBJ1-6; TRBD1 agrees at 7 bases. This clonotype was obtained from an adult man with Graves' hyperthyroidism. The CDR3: CASMTGNSSPLHF. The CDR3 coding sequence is TGTGCCAGCATGACAGGGAATTCTTCACCCCTCCACTTT.